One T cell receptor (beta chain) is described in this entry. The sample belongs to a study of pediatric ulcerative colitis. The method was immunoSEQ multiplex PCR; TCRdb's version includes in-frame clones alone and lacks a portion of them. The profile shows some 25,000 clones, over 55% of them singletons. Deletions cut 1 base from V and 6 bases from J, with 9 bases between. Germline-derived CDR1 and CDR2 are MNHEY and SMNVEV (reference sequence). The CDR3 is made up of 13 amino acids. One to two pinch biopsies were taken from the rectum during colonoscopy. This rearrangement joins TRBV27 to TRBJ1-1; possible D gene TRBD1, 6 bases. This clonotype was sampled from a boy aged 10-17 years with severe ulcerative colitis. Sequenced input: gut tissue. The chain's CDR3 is CASSLFRGSEAFF. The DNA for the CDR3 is TGTGCCAGCAGTTTATTCAGGGGCTCTGAAGCTTTCTTT.